What follows are 25 T cell receptor beta chains derived from one specimen sequenced in a study of vaccination and CD4 T cells after COVID-19. Once obtained from cultured CD4+ T cells, the DNA was sequenced using the Oncomine TCR Beta short-read assay. One entry per CDR3 protein results from TCRdb running MiXCR on the PCR reads. The repertoire holds fewer than 14,000 distinct CDR3 sequences, with 77% as singletons. As to treatment: roughly 10-day PBMC culture with coronavirus spike peptide pools or control peptides (ViraFEST assay). The antigens of these receptors remain unknown. Sequencing was done on a sample of CD4+ T cells from blood, cultured in vitro. These receptors all stem from a human donor who had recovered from COVID-19.

The J gene is TRBJ1-1, the V gene TRBV10-1; D is undetermined. The CDR3 spans 13 residues. The V gene lost 6 bases and the J gene lost 3 bases, with 11 bases spanning the gap. The V gene's germline CDR1 is WNHNN and CDR2 SYGVQD (reference sequence). CDR3 protein: CASSQGVDTEAFF. CDR3 DNA: TGCGCCAGCAGCCAAGGAGTCGACACTGAAGCTTTCTTT.

Note on this clonotype: An end of the junction does not agree with germline; a read error may underlie this. The rearrangement links TRBV7-6 to TRBJ2-5; 12 nucleotides line up with TRBD1. CDR3 size: 16 residues. CDR1 and CDR2 (germline): SGHVS, FNYEAQ. CDR3 DNA sequence: TGTGCTAGCAGCTCCCGAGGGACAGGGGGCCCAGAGACCCAGTACTTC. This translates into CASSSRGTGGPETQYF.

This chain uses TRBV20-1 with TRBJ1-2, with D unclear. V lost 2 bases and J 0 bases, leaving 7 bases between the germline ends. The CDR3 length is 13 residues. Germline V lookup: CDR1 DFQATT, CDR2 SNEGSKA (reference sequence). The DNA for the CDR3 is TGCAGTGCTAGAAGACAAACTAACTATGGCTACACCTTC. It yields the protein CSARRQTNYGYTF.

This clonotype was observed a single time. The chain joins TRBV6-1 to TRBJ1-1; D perhaps matches TRBD1 (5 bases). This CDR3 is 15 amino acids long. V shed 4 bases and J shed 2 bases, with 14 bases lying between them. Germline assignment: CDR1 MNHNS and CDR2 SASEGT. The CDR3 DNA follows: TGTGCCAGCAGTGCAGGGCCAAGGGGAAACACTGAAGCTTTCTTT. Its translation: CASSAGPRGNTEAFF.

The rearrangement uses TRBV12-3 or TRBV12-4 and TRBJ1-2; D possibly corresponds to TRBD1 (5 bases). Trimming took off 5 bases at V and 4 bases at J, with 8 bases between the two ends. The CDR3 loop spans 12 amino acids. In DNA form, the CDR3 reads TGTGCCAGCAGTGCCGGGACCTATGGCTACACCTTC. It is translated as CASSAGTYGYTF.

This clonotype has a single count. The V call is TRBV20-1, the J call TRBJ2-7, with D unclear. CDR3 length equals 13 residues. Germline values: CDR1 DFQATT, CDR2 SNEGSKA (reference sequence). V shed 3 bases and J shed 3 bases, with 12 bases lying between them. CDR3 coding DNA: TGCAGTGCTAGTCGGGCTAACTACTACGAGCAGTACTTC. This translates into CSASRANYYEQYF.

V usage is TRBV19 and J usage is TRBJ2-5; D unresolved. V lost 0 bases and J 5 bases, leaving 4 bases between the germline ends. The CDR3 runs to 12 residues. CDR1 and CDR2 from the germline V gene are LNHDA and SQIVND (reference sequence). The CDR3 DNA reads as TGTGCCAGTAGTATAGATCGGGAGACCCAGTACTTC. Translated, it gives CASSIDRETQYF.

This chain uses TRBV19 with TRBJ2-6; D possibly corresponds to TRBD1 (6 bases). V lost 2 bases and J 10 bases, leaving 9 bases between the germline ends. This CDR3 has 13 amino acids. The germline V gene encodes CDR1 LNHDA and CDR2 SQIVND (reference sequence). DNA for the CDR3: TGTGCCAGTAGTATATTTCAGGGGAACGTCCTGACTTTC. Translated, it gives CASSIFQGNVLTF.

The rearrangement links TRBV6-1 to TRBJ2-7; D perhaps matches TRBD2 (6 bases). The germline V gene encodes CDR1 MNHNS and CDR2 SASEGT. V lost 5 bases and J lost 2, with 22 bases in between. The CDR3 consists of 17 residues. CDR3 in amino acids: CASSNTIGSGSTYEQYF. CDR3 DNA: TGTGCCAGCAGTAATACAATAGGGTCCGGGAGCACCTACGAGCAGTACTTC.

This clonotype was counted between two and nine times. The chain recombines TRBV7-6 with TRBJ1-2; D gene uncertain. The V gene lost 2 bases and the J gene lost 2 bases, with 18 bases spanning the gap. Per the germline V gene, CDR1 is SGHVS and CDR2 is FNYEAQ. There are 17 residues in the CDR3. Here the CDR3 DNA reads TGTGCCAGCAGCTTAATGGGGTCTGGGAACGGGAACTATGGCTACACCTTC. Translation gives CASSLMGSGNGNYGYTF.

V and J are TRBV20-1 and TRBJ2-5; 12 bases are a match to TRBD1. Losses at the gene ends were 6 bases for V and 2 bases for J; bases not matched to a gene: 7. This CDR3 is 15 amino acids long. Looked up from germline, CDR1 is DFQATT and CDR2 is SNEGSKA (reference sequence). The CDR3 spells CSARDRGLRQETQYF. CDR3 nucleotide sequence: TGCAGTGCAAGGGACAGGGGGCTTCGACAAGAGACCCAGTACTTC.

The V call is TRBV6-2 or TRBV6-3, the J call TRBJ2-3; D gene ambiguous. Per germline, CDR1 MNHEY and CDR2 SVGEGT. Trimming stripped 0 bases from V and 7 bases from J, with 8 bases between. This CDR3 has 13 amino acids. The CDR3 coding sequence is TGTGCCAGCAGTTACTCGGTCCCAAATACGCAGTATTTT. Protein sequence: CASSYSVPNTQYF.

This clonotype has just a few counts. The chain carries TRBV6-1 and TRBJ1-5; no definite D call. CDR3 length equals 14 residues. The ends were cut back, 8 bases at V and 0 bases at J, with 11 bases in the middle. From germline, CDR1 is MNHNS and CDR2 SASEGT. CDR3 nucleotides: TGTGCCAGCCTCAGAACTGGTAGCAATCAGCCCCAGCATTTT. This encodes CASLRTGSNQPQHF.

The J gene is TRBJ2-2, the V gene TRBV5-1; 7 nucleotides match TRBD1. J gave up 7 bases and V 4 bases, and 10 bases lay outside the gene matches. This CDR3 is 15 amino acids long. Germline assignment: CDR1 SGHRS and CDR2 YFSETQ. The CDR3 DNA sequence: TGCGCCAGCAGCCTAGATGGACAGGACTTCGGGGAGCTGTTTTTT. This encodes CASSLDGQDFGELFF.

In its sample, this clonotype was seen once. The chain combines TRBV6-1 with TRBJ1-1, with 10 nucleotides matching TRBD1. Germline-derived CDR1 and CDR2 are MNHNS and SASEGT. With 6 bases clipped from V and 3 bases from J, the junction kept 13 bases outside the gene matches. The CDR3 consists of 17 residues. The CDR3 DNA follows: TGTGCCAGCAGGCCCGACAGGGGGCTAAACGCTGACACTGAAGCTTTCTTT. This encodes CASRPDRGLNADTEAFF.

The chain carries TRBV9 and TRBJ2-5, with 7 bases lining up with TRBD1. This CDR3 region has 16 residues. Germline-derived CDR1 and CDR2 are SGDLS and YYNGEE. Trimming cost V 4 bases and J 1 base; bases outside gene matches: 10. CDR3 residues: CASSPEGQLVQETQYF. CDR3 DNA: TGTGCCAGCAGCCCAGAGGGACAGCTGGTCCAAGAGACCCAGTACTTC.

The chain joins TRBV6-2 or TRBV6-3 to TRBJ2-7; 7 bases align to TRBD2. J was trimmed by 1 base and V by 6 bases; bases with no gene match: 9. The length of the CDR3 is 15 residues. Germline V CDR1 and CDR2: MNHEY, SVGEGT. Here the CDR3 DNA reads TGTGCCAGCAGACAGAGCGGGAAGAATTCCTACGAGCAGTACTTC. This gives the protein CASRQSGKNSYEQYF.

The chain has TRBV7-2 and TRBJ1-5, with D maybe TRBD1 (5 bases). V was shortened by 1 base and J by 4 bases, with 14 bases between the two germline ends. The CDR3 is made up of 16 amino acids. CDR1 and CDR2 from the germline V gene are SGHTA and FQGNSA. CDR3 nucleotides: TGTGCCAGCAGCTTAGATTTGTTCAGGGCGAATCAGCCCCAGCATTTT. Protein: CASSLDLFRANQPQHF.

This chain connects TRBV24-1 to TRBJ2-7; 7 bases are a match to TRBD1. Germline V gives CDR1 KGHDR, CDR2 SFDVKD. The CDR3 is 13 residues long. V dropped 1 base and J dropped 6; count of bases not matched to a gene: 2. DNA for the CDR3: TGTGCCACCAGTGATTTACCAGGGGGCGAGCAGTACTTC. It is translated as CATSDLPGGEQYF.

This clonotype was counted between two and nine times. The rearrangement uses TRBV7-2 and TRBJ1-1; D is perhaps TRBD1 (6 bases). Trimming stripped 2 bases from V and 4 bases from J, with 17 bases between. The CDR3 totals 16 residues. The germline V gene has CDR1 SGHTA and CDR2 FQGNSA. The CDR3 sequence: CASSLRSQGFGTEAFF. CDR3 bases: TGTGCCAGCAGCTTAAGGTCACAGGGCTTCGGCACTGAAGCTTTCTTT.

This chain links TRBV6-2 or TRBV6-3 with TRBJ1-2; no clear D. Germline assignment: CDR1 MNHEY and CDR2 SVGEGT. The CDR3 covers 14 residues. V shed 5 bases and J shed 3 bases, with 13 bases lying between them. The CDR3 DNA reads TGTGCCAGCAGTCCTGGAAGGGTTTACTATGGCTACACCTTC. Translated: CASSPGRVYYGYTF.

The chain employs TRBV6-1 and TRBJ1-1, with D possibly matching TRBD1 (5 bases). Germline CDR1 reads MNHNS; CDR2 reads SASEGT. This CDR3 region has 13 residues. The V end lost 5 bases, the J end lost 1 base, and 8 bases lay between the germline ends. As DNA, the CDR3 is TGTGCCAGCAGTAAGACAGAGAACACTGAAGCTTTCTTT. The encoded protein is CASSKTENTEAFF.

The CDR3 DNA is TGTGCCAGCAGTGAACCCCTGGATACGCAGTATTTT. It translates to CASSEPLDTQYF. V gene TRBV6-1 combines with J gene TRBJ2-3; no clear D gene. V gave up 2 bases and J gave up 6 bases, with 6 bases separating them. CDR3 size: 12 residues. The V gene's germline CDR1 is MNHNS and CDR2 SASEGT.

The chain couples TRBV20-1 to TRBJ1-5; 9 bases align to TRBD1. Trimming took 3 bases from V and 5 from J; bases not matched to a gene: 8. This CDR3 is 15 amino acids long. Germline CDR1 reads DFQATT; CDR2 reads SNEGSKA (reference sequence). CDR3 amino acids: CSASPRTGDHQPQHF. The CDR3 DNA reads as TGCAGTGCTAGTCCGAGGACAGGGGATCATCAGCCCCAGCATTTT.

The rearrangement uses TRBV11-2 and TRBJ1-6, with 8 bases fitting TRBD1. Germline lookup yields CDR1 SGHAT and CDR2 FQNNGV. V lost 5 bases to trimming and J lost 6 bases; unmatched junction nucleotides: 6. This CDR3 is 15 amino acids long. CDR3 sequence: CASSPGTGANSPLHF. The CDR3 DNA is TGTGCCAGCAGCCCCGGGACAGGAGCTAATTCACCCCTCCACTTT. Together with reference TRBV11-2 and TRBJ1-6, the CDR3 gives the full variable domain: EAGVAQSPRYKIIEKRQSVAFWCNPISGHATLYWYQQILGQGPKLLIQFQNNGVVDDSQLPKDRFSAERLKGVDSTLKIQPAKLEDSAVYLCASSPGTGANSPLHFGNGTRLTVT.